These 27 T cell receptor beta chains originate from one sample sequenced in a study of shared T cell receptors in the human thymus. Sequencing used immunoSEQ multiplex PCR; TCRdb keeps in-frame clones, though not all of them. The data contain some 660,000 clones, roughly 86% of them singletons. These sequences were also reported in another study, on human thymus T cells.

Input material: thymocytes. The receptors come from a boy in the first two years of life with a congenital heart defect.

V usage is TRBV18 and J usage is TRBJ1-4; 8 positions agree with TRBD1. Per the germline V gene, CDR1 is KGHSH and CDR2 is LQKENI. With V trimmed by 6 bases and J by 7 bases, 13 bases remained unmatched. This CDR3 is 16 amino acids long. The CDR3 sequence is CASSVPGGGESEKLFF. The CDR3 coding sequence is TGTGCCAGCTCGGTTCCAGGGGGCGGTGAGTCTGAAAAACTGTTTTTT. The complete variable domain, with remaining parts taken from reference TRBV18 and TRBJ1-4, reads NAGVMQNPRHLVRRRGQEARLRCSPMKGHSHVYWYRQLPEEGLKFMVYLQKENIIDESGMPKERFSAEFPKEGPSILRIQQVVRGDSAAYFCASSVPGGGESEKLFFGSGTQLSVL.

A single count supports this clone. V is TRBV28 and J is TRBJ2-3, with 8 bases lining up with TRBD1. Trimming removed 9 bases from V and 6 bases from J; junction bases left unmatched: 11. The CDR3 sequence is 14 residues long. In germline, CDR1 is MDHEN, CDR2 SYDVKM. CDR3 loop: CASLGAGGGDTQYF. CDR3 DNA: TGTGCCAGTCTCGGAGCAGGGGGCGGGGATACGCAGTATTTT.

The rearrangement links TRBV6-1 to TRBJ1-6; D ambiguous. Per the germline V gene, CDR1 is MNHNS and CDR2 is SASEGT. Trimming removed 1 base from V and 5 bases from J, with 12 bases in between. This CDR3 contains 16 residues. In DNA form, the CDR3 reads TGTGCCAGCAGTGAAGGGTGGTCAGTCCATAATTCACCCCTCCACTTT. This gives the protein CASSEGWSVHNSPLHF.

DNA of the CDR3: TGTGCCAGCAGCTTAGGGACAGGGTCCCACAATGAGCAGTTCTTC. Translated: CASSLGTGSHNEQFF. The chain combines TRBV7-6 with TRBJ2-1; 8 positions match TRBD1. Germline V gene lookup returns CDR1 SGHVS and CDR2 FNYEAQ. Trimming took 1 base from V and 5 from J; bases not matched to a gene: 4. The CDR3 loop spans 15 amino acids.

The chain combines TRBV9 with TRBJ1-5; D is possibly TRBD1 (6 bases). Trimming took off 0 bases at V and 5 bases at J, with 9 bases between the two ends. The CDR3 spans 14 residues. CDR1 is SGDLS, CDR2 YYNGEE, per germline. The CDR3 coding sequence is TGTGCCAGCAGCGTAGGGACAGAGGATCAGCCCCAGCATTTT. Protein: CASSVGTEDQPQHF.

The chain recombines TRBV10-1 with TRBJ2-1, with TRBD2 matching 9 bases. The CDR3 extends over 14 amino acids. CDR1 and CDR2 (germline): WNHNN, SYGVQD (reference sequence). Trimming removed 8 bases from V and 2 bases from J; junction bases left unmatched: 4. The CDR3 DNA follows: TGCGCCAGCGGTAGCGGGAGAACCTACAATGAGCAGTTCTTC. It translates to CASGSGRTYNEQFF.

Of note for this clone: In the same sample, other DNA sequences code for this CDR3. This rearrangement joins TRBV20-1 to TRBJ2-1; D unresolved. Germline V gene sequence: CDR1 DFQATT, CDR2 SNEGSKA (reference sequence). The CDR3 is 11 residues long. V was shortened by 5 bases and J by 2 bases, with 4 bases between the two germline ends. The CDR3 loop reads CSARPYNEQFF. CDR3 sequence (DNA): TGCAGTGCTCGTCCCTACAATGAGCAGTTCTTC.

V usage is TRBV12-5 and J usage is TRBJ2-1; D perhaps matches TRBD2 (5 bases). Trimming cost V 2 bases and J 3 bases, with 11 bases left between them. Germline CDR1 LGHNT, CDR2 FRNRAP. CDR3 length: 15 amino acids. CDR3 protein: CASGLWTAGYNEQFF. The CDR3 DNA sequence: TGTGCTAGTGGTTTGTGGACTGCCGGCTACAATGAGCAGTTCTTC.

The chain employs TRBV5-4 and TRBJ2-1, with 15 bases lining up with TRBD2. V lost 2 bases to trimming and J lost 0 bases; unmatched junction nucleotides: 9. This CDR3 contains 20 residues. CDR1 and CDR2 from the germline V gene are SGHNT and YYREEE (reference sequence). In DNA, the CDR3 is TGTGCCAGCAGCTTTGGACTAGCGGGAGGGCATTGGAGCTCCTACAATGAGCAGTTCTTC. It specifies CASSFGLAGGHWSSYNEQFF.

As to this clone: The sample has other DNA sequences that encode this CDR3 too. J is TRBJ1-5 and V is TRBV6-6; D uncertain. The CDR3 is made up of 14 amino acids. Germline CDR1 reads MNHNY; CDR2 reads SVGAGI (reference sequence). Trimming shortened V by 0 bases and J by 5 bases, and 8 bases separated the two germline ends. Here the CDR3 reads CASSYSAGYQPQHF. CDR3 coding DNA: TGTGCCAGCAGTTACTCGGCAGGTTATCAGCCCCAGCATTTT.

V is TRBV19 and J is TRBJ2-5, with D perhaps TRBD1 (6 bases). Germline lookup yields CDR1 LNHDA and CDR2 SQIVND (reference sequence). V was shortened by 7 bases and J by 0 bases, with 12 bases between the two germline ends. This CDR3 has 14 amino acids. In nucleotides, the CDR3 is TGTGCCAGTAAGGTAAAGGGGGACCAAGAGACCCAGTACTTC. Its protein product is CASKVKGDQETQYF.

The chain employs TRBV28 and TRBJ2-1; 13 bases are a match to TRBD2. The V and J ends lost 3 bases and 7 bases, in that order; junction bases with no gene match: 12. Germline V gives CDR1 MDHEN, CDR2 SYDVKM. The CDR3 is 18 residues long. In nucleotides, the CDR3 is TGTGCCAGCAGTTTTTCGGCCGGGACTAGCGGGATGGGGAATGAGCAGTTCTTC. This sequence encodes CASSFSAGTSGMGNEQFF.

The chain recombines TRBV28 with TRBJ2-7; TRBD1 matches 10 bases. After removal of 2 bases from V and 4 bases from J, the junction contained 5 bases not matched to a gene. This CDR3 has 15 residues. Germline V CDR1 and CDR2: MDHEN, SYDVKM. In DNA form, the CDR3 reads TGTGCCAGCAGTTTAAGTGGGACAGGGGATTACGAGCAGTACTTC. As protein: CASSLSGTGDYEQYF.

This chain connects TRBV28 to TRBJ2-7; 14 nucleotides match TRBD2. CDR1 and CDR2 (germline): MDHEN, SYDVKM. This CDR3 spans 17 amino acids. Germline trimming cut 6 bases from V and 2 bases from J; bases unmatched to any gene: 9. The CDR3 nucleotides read TGTGCCAGCAGACCGGGACTAGCGGGAGTAGGCACCTACGAGCAGTACTTC. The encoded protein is CASRPGLAGVGTYEQYF.

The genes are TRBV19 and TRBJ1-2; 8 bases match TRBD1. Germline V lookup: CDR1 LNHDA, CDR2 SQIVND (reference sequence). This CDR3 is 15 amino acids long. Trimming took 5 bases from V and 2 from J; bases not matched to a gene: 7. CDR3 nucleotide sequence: TGTGCCAGTAGTTTAAGGACAGGGAAGAACTATGGCTACACCTTC. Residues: CASSLRTGKNYGYTF.

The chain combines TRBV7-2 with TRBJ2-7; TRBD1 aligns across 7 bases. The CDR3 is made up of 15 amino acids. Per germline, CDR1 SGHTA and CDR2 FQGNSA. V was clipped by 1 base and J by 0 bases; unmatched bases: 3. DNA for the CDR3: TGTGCCAGCAGCTTAGACGGGGACAGCTCCTACGAGCAGTACTTC. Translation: CASSLDGDSSYEQYF.

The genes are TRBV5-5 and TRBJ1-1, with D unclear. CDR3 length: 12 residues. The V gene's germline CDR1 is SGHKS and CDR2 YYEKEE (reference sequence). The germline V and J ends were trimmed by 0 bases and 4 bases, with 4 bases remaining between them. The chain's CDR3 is CASSLASTEAFF. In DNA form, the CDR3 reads TGTGCCAGCAGCTTGGCGAGCACTGAAGCTTTCTTT.

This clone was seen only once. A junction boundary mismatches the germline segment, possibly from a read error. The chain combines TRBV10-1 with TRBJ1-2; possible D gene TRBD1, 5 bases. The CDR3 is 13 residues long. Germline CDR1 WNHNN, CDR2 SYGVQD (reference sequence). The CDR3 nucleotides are TGCGCCAGCAGCAGGGCGACAGCCTCCCCCGTAGACTTC. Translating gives CASSRATASPVDF.

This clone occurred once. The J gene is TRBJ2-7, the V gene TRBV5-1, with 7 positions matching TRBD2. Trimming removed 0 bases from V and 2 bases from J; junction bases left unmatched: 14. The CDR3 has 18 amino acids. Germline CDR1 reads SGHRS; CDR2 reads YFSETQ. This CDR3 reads CASSLEGTRLGGTYEQYF. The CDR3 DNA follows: TGCGCCAGCAGCTTGGAGGGTACCAGGTTGGGGGGGACCTACGAGCAGTACTTC.

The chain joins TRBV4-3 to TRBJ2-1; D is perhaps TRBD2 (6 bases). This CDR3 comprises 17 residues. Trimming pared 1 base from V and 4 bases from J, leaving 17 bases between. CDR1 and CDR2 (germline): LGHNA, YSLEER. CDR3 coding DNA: TGCGCCAGCAGCCAAGCTCTGGGGGGAGGATTATACAATGAGCAGTTCTTC. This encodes CASSQALGGGLYNEQFF.

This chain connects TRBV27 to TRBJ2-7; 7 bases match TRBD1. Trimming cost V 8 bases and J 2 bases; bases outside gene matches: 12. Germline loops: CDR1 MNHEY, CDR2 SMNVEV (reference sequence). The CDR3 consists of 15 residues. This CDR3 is CASGGQNHKTYEQYF. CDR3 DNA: TGTGCCAGCGGGGGACAGAACCATAAAACCTACGAGCAGTACTTC.

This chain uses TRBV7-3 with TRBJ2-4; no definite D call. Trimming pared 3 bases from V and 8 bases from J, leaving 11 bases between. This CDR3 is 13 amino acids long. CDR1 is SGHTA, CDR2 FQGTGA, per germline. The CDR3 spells CASSFGREYIQYF. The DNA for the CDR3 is TGTGCCAGCAGCTTTGGGCGTGAGTACATTCAGTACTTC.

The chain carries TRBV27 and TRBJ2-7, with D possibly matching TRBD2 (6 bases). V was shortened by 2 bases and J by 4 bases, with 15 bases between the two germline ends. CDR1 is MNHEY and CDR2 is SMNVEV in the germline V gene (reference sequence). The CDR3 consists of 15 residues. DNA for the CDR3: TGTGCCAGCAGTTTAGGGGGGTGGGGCGGGTACGAGCAGTACTTC. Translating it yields CASSLGGWGGYEQYF.

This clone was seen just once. The CDR3 region has the DNA TGTGCCAGCAGTTCACCGGGACAGGTTGCCGGGGAGCTGTTTTTT. Protein: CASSSPGQVAGELFF. The chain is built from TRBV27 and TRBJ2-2, with TRBD1 matching 8 bases. Germline CDR1 and CDR2: MNHEY and SMNVEV (reference sequence). The CDR3 is 15 residues long. The ends lost 4 bases at V and 6 bases at J; junction bases unmatched: 7.

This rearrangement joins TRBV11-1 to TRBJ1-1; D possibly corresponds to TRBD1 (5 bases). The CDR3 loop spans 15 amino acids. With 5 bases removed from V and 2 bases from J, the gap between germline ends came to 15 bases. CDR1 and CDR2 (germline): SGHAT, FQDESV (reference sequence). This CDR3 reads CASSPATRTNTEAFF. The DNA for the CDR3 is TGTGCCAGCAGCCCAGCCACAAGGACAAACACTGAAGCTTTCTTT. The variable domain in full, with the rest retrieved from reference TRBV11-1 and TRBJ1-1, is EAEVAQSPRYKITEKSQAVAFWCDPISGHATLYWYRQILGQGPELLVQFQDESVVDDSQLPKDRFSAERLKGVDSTLKIQPAELGDSAMYLCASSPATRTNTEAFFGQGTRLTVV.

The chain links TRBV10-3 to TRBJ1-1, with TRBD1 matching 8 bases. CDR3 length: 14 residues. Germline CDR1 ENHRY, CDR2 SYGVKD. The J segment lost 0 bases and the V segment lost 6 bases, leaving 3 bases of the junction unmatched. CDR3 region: CAIRLQGVNTEAFF. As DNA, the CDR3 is TGTGCCATCAGATTACAGGGGGTGAACACTGAAGCTTTCTTT.

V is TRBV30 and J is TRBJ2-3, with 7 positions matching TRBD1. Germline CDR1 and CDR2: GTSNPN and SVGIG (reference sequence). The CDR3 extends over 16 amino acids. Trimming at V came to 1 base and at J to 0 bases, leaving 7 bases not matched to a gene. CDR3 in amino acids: CAWSGGDRASTDTQYF. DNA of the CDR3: TGTGCCTGGAGTGGCGGTGACAGGGCTAGCACAGATACGCAGTATTTT.